This T cell receptor (beta chain) is drawn from a study of T cell responses to AZD1222 COVID-19 vaccine. Generated by immunoSEQ multiplex PCR, the TCRdb table keeps only in-frame clones and is missing some. The sample contains around 150,000 clones, approximately 94% of which appear only once. Pooled together were second doses at about 4 or about 12 weeks. On this clone itself: Its antigen is undetermined.

Study results and caveats: In a largely white British group with more females than males, clonal diversity was possibly underestimated. The CD4 TCRs associated with vaccination extended across spike and predominated at 160-218 and 743-854. Epitopes outside B.1.351 and B.1.1.7 mutated regions reportedly drew nearly half of spike TCRs.

Germline V gives CDR1 MGHDK, CDR2 SYGVNS. The CDR3 contains 15 residues. V was shortened by 3 bases and J by 11 bases, with 22 bases between the two germline ends. The sample was peripheral blood, taken 28 days after the second AZD1222 dose. The J gene is TRBJ1-1, the V gene TRBV25-1; TRBD1 is a possible D gene (6 bases). The TCR sequence derives from an adult who received the AZD1222 COVID-19 vaccine. CDR3 region: CASSDPRGGRFGAFF. CDR3 DNA: TGTGCCAGCAGTGACCCCCGTGGGGGGCGCTTTGGGGCTTTCTTT.